These 9 T cell receptor beta chains originate from one sample sequenced in a study of patients and donors after allogeneic stem cell transplantation. TCRdb re-called the RT-PCR reads with MiXCR, one entry per CDR3 protein. The sample lists about 960,000 distinct CDR3 sequences, roughly 18% occurring once. Input material: blood, either unsorted or a sorted T cell fraction (not recorded which). These receptors came from a human donor who was either an allogeneic HSCT recipient or a stem cell or donor lymphocyte infusion donor (not recorded which). It is not recorded whose cells these are; they may come from a transplant donor.

This clonotype has only a few counts. V and J are TRBV12-3 or TRBV12-4 and TRBJ2-6; D possibly corresponds to TRBD1 (7 bases). The CDR3 loop spans 19 amino acids. Trimming stripped 7 bases from V and 0 bases from J, with 22 bases between. The CDR3 is CASNPRRGRSPSGANVLTF. The CDR3 DNA is TGTGCCAGCAATCCCAGGAGGGGGCGCTCCCCCTCTGGGGCCAACGTCCTGACTTTC.

The chain links TRBV7-6 to TRBJ2-3; 13 nucleotides match TRBD2. The CDR3 runs to 16 residues. Trimming at V came to 4 bases and at J to 7 bases, leaving 8 bases not matched to a gene. Germline CDR1 is SGHVS and CDR2 is FNYEAQ. The CDR3 DNA reads as TGTGCCAGCAGCTCCAAACTAGCGGGAGGGCTCTATACGCAGTATTTT. As protein: CASSSKLAGGLYTQYF.

Here the CDR3 reads CASSWDPLTGELFF. Here the CDR3 DNA reads TGTGCCAGCAGCTGGGACCCACTGACCGGGGAGCTGTTTTTT. V is TRBV7-9 and J is TRBJ2-2; D may be TRBD1 or TRBD2 (5 bases each). The CDR3 covers 14 residues. The V gene's germline CDR1 is SEHNR and CDR2 FQNEAQ (reference sequence). V lost 4 bases, J lost 5 bases, and 11 bases lay in between.

The chain combines TRBV3-1 with TRBJ2-1; D ambiguous. V gave up 1 base and J gave up 3 bases, with 13 bases separating them. The CDR3 totals 16 residues. The germline V gene has CDR1 LGHDT and CDR2 YNNKEL (reference sequence). CDR3 coding DNA: TGTGCCAGCAGCCAAGTAACTGATGGGTTCTACAATGAGCAGTTCTTC. Its translation: CASSQVTDGFYNEQFF.

The V call is TRBV6-5, the J call TRBJ2-7, with 9 bases that match TRBD1. CDR1 is MNHEY, CDR2 SVGAGI, per germline. Germline trimming cut 4 bases from V and 2 bases from J; bases unmatched to any gene: 6. This CDR3 region has 15 residues. The CDR3, as DNA: TGTGCCAGCAGTTCTGGGACAGGGCACACCTACGAGCAGTACTTC. As protein: CASSSGTGHTYEQYF.

This clonotype has a handful of counts. This rearrangement joins TRBV6-2 or TRBV6-3 to TRBJ2-5, with a weak D call TRBD1 (5 bases). The ends were cut back, 0 bases at V and 1 base at J, with 6 bases in the middle. Germline loops: CDR1 MNHEY, CDR2 SVGEGT. The CDR3 covers 14 residues. The CDR3 loop is CASSYSDTQETQYF. The CDR3 DNA is TGTGCCAGCAGTTACTCGGACACCCAAGAGACCCAGTACTTC.

This clonotype was observed a few times. This chain uses TRBV30 with TRBJ2-1; D is possibly TRBD1 (5 bases). CDR3 length equals 12 residues. CDR1 and CDR2 (germline): GTSNPN, SVGIG (reference sequence). V dropped 2 bases and J dropped 10 bases, with 12 bases sitting between them. CDR3 DNA sequence: TGTGCCTGGAGTATGGGGCTCCCGGAGCAGTTCTTC. Its protein is CAWSMGLPEQFF.

This clonotype was detected ten times or more. The chain employs TRBV5-1 and TRBJ2-3; 10 bases map to TRBD2. The germline V gene encodes CDR1 SGHRS and CDR2 YFSETQ. The CDR3 runs to 15 residues. The V segment lost 2 bases and the J segment 5 bases; nucleotides outside the gene matches: 5. The CDR3 DNA follows: TGCGCCAGCAGCTTTCCGGGACTAGCGAAAGATACGCAGTATTTT. It translates to CASSFPGLAKDTQYF.

The CDR3 sequence: CAISPEEGMETQYF. Here the CDR3 DNA reads TGTGCCATCAGCCCCGAGGAGGGTATGGAGACCCAGTACTTC. The chain combines TRBV10-3 with TRBJ2-5; a possible D gene is TRBD2 (6 bases). Per the germline V gene, CDR1 is ENHRY and CDR2 is SYGVKD. With 6 bases removed from V and 5 bases from J, the gap between germline ends came to 16 bases. This CDR3 region has 14 residues.